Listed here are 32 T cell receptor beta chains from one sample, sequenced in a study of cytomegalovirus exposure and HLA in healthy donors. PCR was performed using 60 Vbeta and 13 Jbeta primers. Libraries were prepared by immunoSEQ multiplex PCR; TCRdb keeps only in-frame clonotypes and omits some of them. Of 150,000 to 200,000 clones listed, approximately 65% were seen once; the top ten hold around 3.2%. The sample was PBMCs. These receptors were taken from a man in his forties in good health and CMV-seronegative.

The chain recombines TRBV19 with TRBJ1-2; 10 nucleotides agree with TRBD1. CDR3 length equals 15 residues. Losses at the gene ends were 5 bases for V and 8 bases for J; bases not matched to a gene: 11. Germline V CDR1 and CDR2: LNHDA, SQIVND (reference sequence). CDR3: CASSLDRQGAGGYTF. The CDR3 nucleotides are TGTGCCAGTAGTCTCGATAGACAGGGGGCTGGAGGCTACACCTTC.

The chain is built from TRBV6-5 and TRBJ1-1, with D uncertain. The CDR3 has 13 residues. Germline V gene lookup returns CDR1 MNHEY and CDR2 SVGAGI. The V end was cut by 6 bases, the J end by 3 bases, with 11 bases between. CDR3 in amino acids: CASSREGDTEAFF. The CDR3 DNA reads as TGTGCCAGCAGCCGAGAGGGAGACACTGAAGCTTTCTTT.

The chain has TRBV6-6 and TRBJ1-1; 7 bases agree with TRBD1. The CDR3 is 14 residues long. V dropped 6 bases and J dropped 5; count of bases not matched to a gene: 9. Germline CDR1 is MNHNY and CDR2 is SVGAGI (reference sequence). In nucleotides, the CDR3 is TGTGCCAGCAGAGGTGACAGGGTAGGAACTGAAGCTTTCTTT. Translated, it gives CASRGDRVGTEAFF.

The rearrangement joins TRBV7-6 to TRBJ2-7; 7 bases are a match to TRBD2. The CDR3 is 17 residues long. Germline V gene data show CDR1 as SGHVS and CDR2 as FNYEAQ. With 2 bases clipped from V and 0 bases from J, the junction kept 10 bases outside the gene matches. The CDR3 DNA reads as TGTGCCAGCAGCTTAACACCTCTAGCGGTAAGCTCCTACGAGCAGTACTTC. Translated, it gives CASSLTPLAVSSYEQYF.

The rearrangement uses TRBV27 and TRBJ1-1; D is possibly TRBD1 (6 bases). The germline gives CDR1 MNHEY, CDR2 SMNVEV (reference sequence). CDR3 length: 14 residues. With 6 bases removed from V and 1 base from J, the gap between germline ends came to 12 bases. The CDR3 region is CASRPDRPNTEAFF. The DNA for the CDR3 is TGTGCCAGCAGACCAGACAGGCCGAACACTGAAGCTTTCTTT.

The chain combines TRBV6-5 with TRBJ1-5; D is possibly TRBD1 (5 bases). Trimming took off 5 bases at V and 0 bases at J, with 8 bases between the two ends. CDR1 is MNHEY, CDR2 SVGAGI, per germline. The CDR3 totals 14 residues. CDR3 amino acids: CASSAGYSNQPQHF. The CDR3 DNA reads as TGTGCCAGCAGTGCAGGGTATAGCAATCAGCCCCAGCATTTT.

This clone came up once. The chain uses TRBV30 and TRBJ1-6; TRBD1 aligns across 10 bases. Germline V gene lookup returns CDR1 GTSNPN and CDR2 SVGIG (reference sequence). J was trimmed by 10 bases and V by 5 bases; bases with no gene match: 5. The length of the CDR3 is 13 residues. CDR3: CAWDGTGDSPLHF. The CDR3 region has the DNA TGTGCCTGGGACGGGACAGGGGACTCACCCCTCCACTTT.

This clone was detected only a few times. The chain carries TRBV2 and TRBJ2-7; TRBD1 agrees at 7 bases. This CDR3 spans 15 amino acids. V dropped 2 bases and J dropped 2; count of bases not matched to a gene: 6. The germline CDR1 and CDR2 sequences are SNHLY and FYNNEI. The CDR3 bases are TGTGCCAGCAGTGAAAGGGACAGCTACGCCTACGAGCAGTACTTC. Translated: CASSERDSYAYEQYF.

CDR3 residues: CASSLGSGSSRGELFF. CDR3 bases: TGTGCCAGCAGCTTGGGGAGCGGGAGTTCCCGAGGGGAGCTGTTTTTT. The gene calls are TRBV5-4 and TRBJ2-2; 8 nucleotides agree with TRBD2. Germline V gene sequence: CDR1 SGHNT, CDR2 YYREEE (reference sequence). The ends lost 0 bases at V and 8 bases at J; junction bases unmatched: 9. CDR3 size: 16 residues.

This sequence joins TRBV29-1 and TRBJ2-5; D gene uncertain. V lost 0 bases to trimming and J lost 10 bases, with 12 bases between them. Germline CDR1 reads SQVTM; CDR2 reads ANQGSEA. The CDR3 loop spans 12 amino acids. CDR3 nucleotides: TGCAGCGTTGAAGATATCGGAACGGGCCAGTACTTC. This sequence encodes CSVEDIGTGQYF.

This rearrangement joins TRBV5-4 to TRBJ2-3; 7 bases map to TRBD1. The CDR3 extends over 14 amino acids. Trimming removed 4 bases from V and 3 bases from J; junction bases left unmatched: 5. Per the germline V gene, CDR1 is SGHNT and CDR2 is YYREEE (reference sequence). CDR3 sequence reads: CASSIQQGTDTQYF. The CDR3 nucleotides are TGTGCCAGCAGCATACAACAGGGGACAGATACGCAGTATTTT.

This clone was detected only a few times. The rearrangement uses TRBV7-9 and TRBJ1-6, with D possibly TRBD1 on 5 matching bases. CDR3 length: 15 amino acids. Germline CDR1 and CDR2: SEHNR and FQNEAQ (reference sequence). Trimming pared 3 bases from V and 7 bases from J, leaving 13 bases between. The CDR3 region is CASSFQDILNSPLHF. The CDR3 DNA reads TGTGCCAGCAGCTTCCAGGACATATTAAATTCACCCCTCCACTTT.

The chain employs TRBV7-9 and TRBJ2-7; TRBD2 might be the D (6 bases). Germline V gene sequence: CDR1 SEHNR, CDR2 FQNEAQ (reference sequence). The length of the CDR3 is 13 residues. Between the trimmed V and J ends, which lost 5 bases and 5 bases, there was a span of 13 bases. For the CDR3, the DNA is TGTGCCAGCAGCATGACGGGGGTGAACGAGCAGTACTTC. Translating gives CASSMTGVNEQYF. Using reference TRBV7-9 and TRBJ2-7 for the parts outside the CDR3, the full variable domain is DTGVSQNPRHKITKRGQNVTFRCDPISEHNRLYWYRQTLGQGPEFLTYFQNEAQLEKSRLLSDRFSAERPKGSFSTLEIQRTEQGDSAMYLCASSMTGVNEQYFGPGTRLTVT.

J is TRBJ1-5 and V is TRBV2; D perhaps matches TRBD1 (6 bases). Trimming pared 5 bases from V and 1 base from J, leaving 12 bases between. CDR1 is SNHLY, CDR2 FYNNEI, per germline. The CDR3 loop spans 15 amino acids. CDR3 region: CASSSDSRSNQPQHF. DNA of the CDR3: TGTGCCAGCAGTTCGGACAGTCGAAGCAATCAGCCCCAGCATTTT.

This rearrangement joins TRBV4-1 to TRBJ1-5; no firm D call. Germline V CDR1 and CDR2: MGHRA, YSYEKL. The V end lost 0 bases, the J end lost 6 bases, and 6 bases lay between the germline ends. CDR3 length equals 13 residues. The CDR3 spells CASSQDAGQPQHF. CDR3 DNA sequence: TGCGCCAGCAGCCAAGACGCAGGTCAGCCCCAGCATTTT.

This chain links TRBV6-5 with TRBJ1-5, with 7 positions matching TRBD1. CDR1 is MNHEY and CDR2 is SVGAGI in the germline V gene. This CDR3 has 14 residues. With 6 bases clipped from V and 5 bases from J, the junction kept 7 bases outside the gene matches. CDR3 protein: CASSRAGGDQPQHF. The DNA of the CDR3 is TGTGCCAGCAGCCGCGCAGGGGGTGATCAGCCCCAGCATTTT.

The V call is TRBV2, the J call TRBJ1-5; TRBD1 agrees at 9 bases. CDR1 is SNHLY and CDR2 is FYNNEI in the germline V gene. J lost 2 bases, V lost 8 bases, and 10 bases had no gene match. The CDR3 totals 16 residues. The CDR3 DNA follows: TGTGCCAGCGCCGGGACAGGGAAAGATGGCAATCAGCCCCAGCATTTT. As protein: CASAGTGKDGNQPQHF.

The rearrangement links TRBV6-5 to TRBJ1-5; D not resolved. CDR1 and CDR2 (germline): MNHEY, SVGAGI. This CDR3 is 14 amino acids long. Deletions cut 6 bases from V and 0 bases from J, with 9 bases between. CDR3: CASRPTGSNQPQHF. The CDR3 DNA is TGTGCCAGCAGACCCACGGGTAGCAATCAGCCCCAGCATTTT.

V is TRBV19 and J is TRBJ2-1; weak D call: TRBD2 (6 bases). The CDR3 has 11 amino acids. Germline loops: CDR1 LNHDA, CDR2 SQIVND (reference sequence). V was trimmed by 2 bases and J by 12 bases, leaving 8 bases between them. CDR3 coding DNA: TGTGCCAGTAGTATAATGGGAGGGCAGTTCTTC. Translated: CASSIMGGQFF.

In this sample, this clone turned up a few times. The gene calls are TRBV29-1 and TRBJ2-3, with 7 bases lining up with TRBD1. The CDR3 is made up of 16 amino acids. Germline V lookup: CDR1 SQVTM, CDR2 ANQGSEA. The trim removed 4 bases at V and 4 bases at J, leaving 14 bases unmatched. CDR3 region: CSVVSGQKLFSDTQYF. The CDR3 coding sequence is TGCAGCGTTGTATCGGGACAGAAGTTATTTTCAGATACGCAGTATTTT.

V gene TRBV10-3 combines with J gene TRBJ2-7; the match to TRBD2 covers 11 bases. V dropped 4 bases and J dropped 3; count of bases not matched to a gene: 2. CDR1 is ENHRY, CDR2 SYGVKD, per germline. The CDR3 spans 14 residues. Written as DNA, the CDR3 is TGTGCCATCAGTGGAGGACTAGCGGGCTACGAGCAGTACTTC. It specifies CAISGGLAGYEQYF.

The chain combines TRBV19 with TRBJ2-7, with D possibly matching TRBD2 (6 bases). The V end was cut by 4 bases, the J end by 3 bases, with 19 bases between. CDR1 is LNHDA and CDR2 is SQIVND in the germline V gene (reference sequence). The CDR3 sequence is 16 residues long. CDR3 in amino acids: CASSTSGRTLVYEQYF. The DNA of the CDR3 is TGTGCCAGTAGTACGTCAGGGAGGACATTAGTCTACGAGCAGTACTTC.

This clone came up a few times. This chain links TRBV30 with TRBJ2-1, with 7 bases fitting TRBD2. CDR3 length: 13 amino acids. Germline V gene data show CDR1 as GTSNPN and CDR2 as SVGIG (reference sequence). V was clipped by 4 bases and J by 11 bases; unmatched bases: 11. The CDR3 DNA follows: TGTGCCTGGACCTCGGGGGGAGGCCGCCAGCAGTTCTTC. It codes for CAWTSGGGRQQFF.

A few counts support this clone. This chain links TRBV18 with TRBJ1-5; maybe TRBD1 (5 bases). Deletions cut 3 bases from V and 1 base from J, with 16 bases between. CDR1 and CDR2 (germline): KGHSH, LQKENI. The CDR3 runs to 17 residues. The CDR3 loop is CASSPEAGRTSNQPQHF. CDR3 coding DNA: TGTGCCAGCTCACCTGAGGCAGGGAGGACAAGCAATCAGCCCCAGCATTTT.

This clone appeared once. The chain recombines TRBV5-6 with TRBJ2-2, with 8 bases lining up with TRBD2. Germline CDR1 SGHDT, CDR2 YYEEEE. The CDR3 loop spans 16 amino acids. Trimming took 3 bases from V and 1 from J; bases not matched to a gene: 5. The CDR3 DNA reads TGTGCCAGCAGCTCCCAAGCGGGAGAGAACACCGGGGAGCTGTTTTTT. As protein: CASSSQAGENTGELFF.

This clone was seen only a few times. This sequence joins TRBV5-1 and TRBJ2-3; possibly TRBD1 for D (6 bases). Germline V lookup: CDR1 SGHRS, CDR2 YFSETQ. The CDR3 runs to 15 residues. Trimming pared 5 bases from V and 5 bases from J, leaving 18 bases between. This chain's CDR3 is CASSMTGTEVDTQYF. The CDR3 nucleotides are TGCGCCAGCAGTATGACAGGTACCGAGGTAGATACGCAGTATTTT. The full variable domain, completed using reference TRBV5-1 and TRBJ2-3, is KAGVTQTPRYLIKTRGQQVTLSCSPISGHRSVSWYQQTPGQGLQFLFEYFSETQRNKGNFPGRFSGRQFSNSRSEMNVSTLELGDSALYLCASSMTGTEVDTQYFGPGTRLTVL.

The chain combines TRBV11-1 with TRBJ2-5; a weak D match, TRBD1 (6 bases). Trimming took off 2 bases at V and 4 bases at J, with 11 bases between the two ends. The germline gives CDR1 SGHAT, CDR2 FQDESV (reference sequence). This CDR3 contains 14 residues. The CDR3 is CASSLSHRAETQYF. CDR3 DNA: TGTGCCAGCAGCTTATCACACAGGGCAGAGACCCAGTACTTC.

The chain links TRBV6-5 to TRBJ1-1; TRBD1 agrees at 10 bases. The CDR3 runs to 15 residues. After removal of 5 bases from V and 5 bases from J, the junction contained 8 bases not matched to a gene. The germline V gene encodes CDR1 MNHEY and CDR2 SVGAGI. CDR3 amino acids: CASSQLTGGKTEAFF. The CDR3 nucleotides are TGTGCCAGCAGTCAATTGACAGGGGGCAAAACTGAAGCTTTCTTT.

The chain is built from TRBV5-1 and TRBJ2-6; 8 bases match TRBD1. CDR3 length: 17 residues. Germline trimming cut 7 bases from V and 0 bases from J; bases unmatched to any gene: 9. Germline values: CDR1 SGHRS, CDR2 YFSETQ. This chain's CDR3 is CASASTGAYSGANVLTF. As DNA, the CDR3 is TGCGCCAGCGCTTCGACAGGGGCCTACTCTGGGGCCAACGTCCTGACTTTC.

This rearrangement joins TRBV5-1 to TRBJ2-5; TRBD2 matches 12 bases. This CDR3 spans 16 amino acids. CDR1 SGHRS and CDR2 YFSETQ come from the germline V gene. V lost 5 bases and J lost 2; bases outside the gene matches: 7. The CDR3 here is CASRRLAGASQETQYF. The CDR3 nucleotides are TGCGCCAGCAGACGACTAGCGGGGGCCTCTCAAGAGACCCAGTACTTC.

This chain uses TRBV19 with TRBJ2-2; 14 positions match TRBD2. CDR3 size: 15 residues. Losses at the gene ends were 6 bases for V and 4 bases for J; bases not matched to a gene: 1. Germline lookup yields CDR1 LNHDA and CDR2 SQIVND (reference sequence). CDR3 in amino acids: CASSGTSGSTGELFF. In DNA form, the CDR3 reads TGTGCCAGTAGCGGGACTAGCGGGAGCACCGGGGAGCTGTTTTTT.

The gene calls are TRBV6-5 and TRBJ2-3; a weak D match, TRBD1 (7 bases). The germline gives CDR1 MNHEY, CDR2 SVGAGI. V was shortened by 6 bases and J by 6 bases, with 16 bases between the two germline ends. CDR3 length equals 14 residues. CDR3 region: CASSRGTAHDTQYF. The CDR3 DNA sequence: TGTGCCAGCAGCCGGGGGACAGCCCACGATACGCAGTATTTT.